Listed below are T cell receptor beta chains from one sample, sequenced in a study of shared clonotypes between healthy human individuals. The assay was immunoSEQ multiplex PCR, and TCRdb's table has in-frame clones only and misses some. The table includes millions of clones, about 92% detected once. The sequencing sample was made of naive CD4+ T cells from PBMCs. The source is a man aged 18 to 29 in good health. Some clones in this sample may be carry-over from other donors' samples. Both conserved end residues are part of each CDR3. D genes are given only for firm matches. Some rows have no size entry. The others give once, few or many, or a class for an expanded clone.

j_gene | v_gene | d_gene | abundance | CDR3nt | CDR3aa
TRBJ2-2 | TRBV4-1 | TRBD2 | - | TGCGCCAGCAGCCAAGGGGGACTAGCGGGGACCGGGGAGCTGTTTTTT | CASSQGGLAGTGELFF
TRBJ2-5 | TRBV7-3 | TRBD1 | - | TGTGCCAGCAGCTTAGGAGACAGGGGCTCCCTCCGGGAGACCCAGTACTTC | CASSLGDRGSLRETQYF
TRBJ1-2 | TRBV9 | - | - | TGTGCCAGCAGCGCTGAAGGGACACCCTCCTATGGCTACACCTTC | CASSAEGTPSYGYTF
TRBJ2-5 | TRBV18 | TRBD1 | - | TGTGCCAGCTCATCAATAGGGGGCGAACAAGAGACCCAGTACTTC | CASSSIGGEQETQYF
TRBJ2-1 | TRBV27 | TRBD2 | - | TGTGCCAGCAGACCGACTAGCGGCTGGCCCGATGAGCAGTTCTTC | CASRPTSGWPDEQFF
TRBJ2-5 | TRBV9 | - | - | TGTGCCAGCAGCGTAGATTGGATGGGGACCCAGTACTTC | CASSVDWMGTQYF
TRBJ2-7 | TRBV5-6 | - | - | TGTGCCAGCAGCCCACCCTCAGGGACCGAGCAGTACTTC | CASSPPSGTEQYF
TRBJ1-5 | TRBV10-2 | TRBD1 | - | TGCGCCAGCAACCACAGGGGGGGGAGTGGCAATCAGCCCCAGCATTTT | CASNHRGGSGNQPQHF
TRBJ1-5 | TRBV28 | - | few | TGTGCCAGCAGGGGGGACCTCTATCAGCCCCAGCATTTT | CASRGDLYQPQHF
TRBJ2-3 | TRBV5-1 | TRBD1 | - | TGCGCCAGCAGCGGTCCCGGGACAGGGTTCACAGATACGCAGTATTTT | CASSGPGTGFTDTQYF
TRBJ1-1 | TRBV6-1 | TRBD1 | - | TGTGCCAGCAGCCGGACAGGGGAGGTTGGCACTGAAGCTTTCTTT | CASSRTGEVGTEAFF
TRBJ2-2 | TRBV18 | - | once | TGTGCCAGCTCACCCCCGAACACCGGGGAGCTGTTTTTT | CASSPPNTGELFF
TRBJ1-4 | TRBV28 | - | - | TGTGCCAGCAGGGGCTCGGGACCCTTTAATGAAAAACTGTTTTTT | CASRGSGPFNEKLFF
TRBJ1-4 | TRBV9 | - | - | TGTGCCAGCAGCGTAGCTGTCACCCTTAATGAAAAACTGTTTTTT | CASSVAVTLNEKLFF
TRBJ2-2 | TRBV15 | TRBD1 | - | TGTGCCACCACCTGGGACAGGGTGAACACCGGGGAGCTGTTTTTT | CATTWDRVNTGELFF
TRBJ2-4 | TRBV18 | - | - | TGTGCCAGCTCACCGGGCAGGGAAAACATTCAGTACTTC | CASSPGRENIQYF
TRBJ2-4 | TRBV5-4 | - | - | TGTGCCAGCAGCTTGGGGCAGGGTAGCAAAAACATTCAGTACTTC | CASSLGQGSKNIQYF
TRBJ2-1 | TRBV4-2 | - | - | TGTGCCAGCAGCCGTCAGGGCAATGAGCAGTTCTTC | CASSRQGNEQFF
TRBJ2-7 | TRBV4-1 | - | - | TGCGCCAGCAGCCTAGGCCGGGACGGTACCTACGAGCAGTACTTC | CASSLGRDGTYEQYF
TRBJ2-1 | TRBV5-1 | - | - | TGCGCCAGCAGCCCTGCGAGGTCAGGGTCTAATGAGCAGTTCTTC | CASSPARSGSNEQFF
TRBJ1-2 | TRBV4-1 | - | - | TGCGCCAGCAGCCAAGCGGCACAGGGAACGCAAGGCTACACCTTC | CASSQAAQGTQGYTF
TRBJ2-5 | TRBV28 | TRBD2 | - | TGTGCCAGCAGTCTTGGAGGACTAGCCCAAGAGACCCAGTACTTC | CASSLGGLAQETQYF
TRBJ2-3 | TRBV5-1 | TRBD2 | - | TGCGCCAGCAGCAGCTATAGACTAGCGGGAGGTGGGGATACGCAGTATTTT | CASSSYRLAGGGDTQYF
TRBJ2-7 | TRBV7-8 | - | - | TGTGCCAGCAGCGCCACTAGTTACGAGCAGTACTTC | CASSATSYEQYF
TRBJ1-6 | TRBV10-3 | - | - | TGTGCCACCGGCTTTGGAGGGTCCCCGGAATCACCCCTCCACTTT | CATGFGGSPESPLHF
TRBJ2-7 | TRBV6-6 | TRBD2 | - | TGTGCCGCGACTAGCGGGGCCTCCTACGAGCAGTACTTC | CAATSGASYEQYF
TRBJ2-1 | TRBV7-2 | - | - | TGTGCCACCACAGACTCAGGTTCCGGCGATGAGCAGTTCTTC | CATTDSGSGDEQFF
TRBJ1-2 | TRBV7-3 | - | - | TGTGCCAGCAGCTCCGGGACGGCCTACTATGGCTACACCTTC | CASSSGTAYYGYTF
TRBJ2-3 | TRBV7-8 | - | - | TGTGCCAGCAGCCCACAGGGCCTGCTCACAGATACGCAGTATTTT | CASSPQGLLTDTQYF
TRBJ1-1 | TRBV5-1 | - | - | TGCGCCAGCACCCCGGACAGCAGTCGGACTGAAGCTTTCTTT | CASTPDSSRTEAFF
TRBJ1-5 | TRBV28 | TRBD1 | - | TGTGCCAGTCGACCCGGGACAGCGCTGGGCCAGCCCCAGCATTTT | CASRPGTALGQPQHF
TRBJ1-2 | TRBV28 | - | - | TGTGCCAGCAGTTTTGTGGGTCAGGGTGGTTATGGCTACACCTTC | CASSFVGQGGYGYTF
TRBJ1-1 | TRBV28 | - | - | TGTGCCAGCACCAGTAGTAAGGGCCACACTGAAGCTTTCTTT | CASTSSKGHTEAFF
TRBJ1-1 | TRBV19 | - | - | TGTGCCAGTAGTGCCCAGTGGACTGAAGCTTTCTTT | CASSAQWTEAFF
TRBJ2-7 | TRBV5-1 | - | - | TGCGCCAGCAGCTTGGCGGACAATGCGGGATACGAGCAGTACTTC | CASSLADNAGYEQYF
TRBJ2-7 | TRBV4-2 | - | - | TGTGCCAGCAGCCAAGGCCCGGGGGCGCCTTACGAGCAGTACTTC | CASSQGPGAPYEQYF
TRBJ1-4 | TRBV5-1 | TRBD1 | - | TGCGCCAGCAGCTTAAAGACAGGGGGTCGCGAAAAACTGTTTTTT | CASSLKTGGREKLFF
TRBJ1-5 | TRBV6-4 | - | - | TGTGCCAGCAGTGACCAGCCTCCGGCCCCTAATCAGCCCCAGCATTTT | CASSDQPPAPNQPQHF
TRBJ1-1 | TRBV5-1 | - | - | TGCGCCAGCAGCTTGGGGACGTTGGGCACTGAAGCTTTCTTT | CASSLGTLGTEAFF
TRBJ2-5 | TRBV5-1 | - | once | TGCGCCAGCAGCCCCTCCCAAGAGACCCAGTACTTC | CASSPSQETQYF
TRBJ2-2 | TRBV11-2 | - | - | TGTGCCAGCAGCGGGGCCACCGGGGAGCTGTTTTTT | CASSGATGELFF
TRBJ1-1 | TRBV25-1 | TRBD1 | - | TGTGCCACTACCCGGGACAGGCCAGGGGGCACTGAAGCTTTCTTT | CATTRDRPGGTEAFF
TRBJ1-3 | TRBV19 | - | - | TGTGCCAGTAGTATAATAACAGGCGGAAACACCATATATTTT | CASSIITGGNTIYF
TRBJ2-7 | TRBV7-9 | TRBD2 | - | TGTGCCAGCAGACCCAGCGGGGCCTCCTACGAGCAGTACTTC | CASRPSGASYEQYF
TRBJ2-7 | TRBV28 | TRBD1 | - | TGTGCCAGCAGGACAACGGGACAGGGGTCCTACGAGCAGTACTTC | CASRTTGQGSYEQYF
TRBJ2-3 | TRBV5-1 | - | - | TGCGCCAGCAACCCCGTCAGCCTTACAGATACGCAGTATTTT | CASNPVSLTDTQYF
TRBJ2-7 | TRBV28 | TRBD2 | - | TGTGCCAGCAGGCCAAGCGGGGTCCGGCCCTCCTACGAGCAGTACTTC | CASRPSGVRPSYEQYF
TRBJ2-7 | TRBV11-2 | - | - | TGTGCCAGCAGACCTCAACTGGGGATCCTCTACGAGCAGTACTTC | CASRPQLGILYEQYF
TRBJ2-7 | TRBV7-3 | - | once | TGTGCCAGCAGCTTGAGGCAGGGTACGATCTACGAGCAGTACTTC | CASSLRQGTIYEQYF
TRBJ1-1 | TRBV14 | TRBD1 | - | TGTGCCAGCAGCCCGGGACAGGGGGCGCGCACTGAAGCTTTCTTT | CASSPGQGARTEAFF
TRBJ1-2 | TRBV4-1 | TRBD1 | - | TGCGCCAGCAGCCAAGCGACAGGGAATGGCTACACCTTC | CASSQATGNGYTF
TRBJ2-2 | TRBV19 | - | - | TGTGCCAGTAGAGTTGGATCCGGGGAGCTGTTTTTT | CASRVGSGELFF
TRBJ1-5 | TRBV5-5 | TRBD1 | - | TGTGCCAGCAGCCTACAGGGGGTGAATCAGCCCCAGCATTTT | CASSLQGVNQPQHF